The rows below give T cell receptor beta chains drawn from one sample of a study of T-cell reconstitution after alpha-beta-depleted transplantation in children. TCRdb re-called the PCR reads with MiXCR, one entry per CDR3 protein. The table has approximately 99,000 distinct CDR3 sequences, 6.4% seen once. This specimen consisted of PBMCs, mostly from graft donor cells, obtained 360 days after TCRalphabeta/CD19-depleted stem cell transplant. These receptors were collected from a male patient between 2 and 10 years old who had a stem cell transplant for acute lymphoblastic leukemia, so the T cells may come from the graft donor. CDR3s include the opening cysteine and the closing phenylalanine or tryptophan. The order of the fields is V gene, D gene, clone size, J gene, CDR3 DNA, CDR3 protein. The D gene is left open where the match is weak. Clone size is shown for a subset of rows, as once, few, many or a class of expanded clone.

v_gene: TRBV4-3; d_gene: TRBD2; abundance: many; j_gene: TRBJ2-3; CDR3nt: TGCGCCAGCAGCCAAAGTAGCGGGGGGGCGAGAGATACGCAGTATTTT; CDR3aa: CASSQSSGGARDTQYF
v_gene: TRBV10-3; d_gene: .; abundance: .; j_gene: TRBJ2-5; CDR3nt: TGTGCCATCAGTGAGGAGGGGGCGGGGGAGACCCAGTACTTC; CDR3aa: CAISEEGAGETQYF
v_gene: TRBV18; d_gene: TRBD2; abundance: .; j_gene: TRBJ2-2; CDR3nt: TGTGCCAGCTCACGGACTAGCGGGTACCGGATTAGCACCGGGGAGCTGTTTTTT; CDR3aa: CASSRTSGYRISTGELFF
v_gene: TRBV29-1; d_gene: TRBD2; abundance: many; j_gene: TRBJ2-3; CDR3nt: TGCAGCGTTGGAGTAGCGGGGGCGCCCCCAGATACGCAGTATTTT; CDR3aa: CSVGVAGAPPDTQYF
v_gene: TRBV7-3; d_gene: .; abundance: .; j_gene: TRBJ2-7; CDR3nt: TGTGCCAGCAGCTTTGGCCGCAACCACGAGCAGTACTTC; CDR3aa: CASSFGRNHEQYF
v_gene: TRBV6-1; d_gene: TRBD2; abundance: many; j_gene: TRBJ2-2; CDR3nt: TGTGCCAGCAGTCTTTTAGCGGGGGGGCCAACCGGGGAGCTGTTTTTT; CDR3aa: CASSLLAGGPTGELFF
v_gene: TRBV7-3; d_gene: .; abundance: few; j_gene: TRBJ1-1; CDR3nt: TGTGCCAGCAGTCCGGGGGATTTTACTGAAGCTTTCTTT; CDR3aa: CASSPGDFTEAFF
v_gene: TRBV28; d_gene: TRBD2; abundance: many; j_gene: TRBJ2-6; CDR3nt: TGTGCCAGCAGTTTATATAGCGGGAGTGTGTCTGGGGCCAACGTCCTGACTTTC; CDR3aa: CASSLYSGSVSGANVLTF
v_gene: TRBV10-2; d_gene: .; abundance: many; j_gene: TRBJ1-5; CDR3nt: TGCGCCAGCAGTGAGTCGGGGGCGCATCAGCCCCAGCATTTT; CDR3aa: CASSESGAHQPQHF
v_gene: TRBV11-1; d_gene: TRBD2; abundance: .; j_gene: TRBJ2-7; CDR3nt: TGTGCCAGCAGCTTTAGCGGGAGGCCCCTCTCCTACGAGCAGTACTTC; CDR3aa: CASSFSGRPLSYEQYF
v_gene: TRBV4-3; d_gene: TRBD2; abundance: many; j_gene: TRBJ2-1; CDR3nt: TGCGCCAGCAGCCAAAGGGGACTACTCTACAATGAGCAGTTCTTC; CDR3aa: CASSQRGLLYNEQFF
v_gene: TRBV15; d_gene: .; abundance: many; j_gene: TRBJ2-3; CDR3nt: TGTGCCACCAGCAGAGAGAGGGGGAGATCGGATACGCAGTATTTT; CDR3aa: CATSRERGRSDTQYF
v_gene: TRBV27; d_gene: TRBD1; abundance: few; j_gene: TRBJ2-7; CDR3nt: TGTGCCAGCAGCCACAGGGGAGACGAGCAGTACTTC; CDR3aa: CASSHRGDEQYF
v_gene: TRBV4-3; d_gene: .; abundance: many; j_gene: TRBJ2-2; CDR3nt: TGCGCCAGCAGCCAAGATTACGGGGGGAACACCGGGGAGCTGTTTTTT; CDR3aa: CASSQDYGGNTGELFF
v_gene: TRBV20-1; d_gene: TRBD1; abundance: few; j_gene: TRBJ1-2; CDR3nt: TGCAGTGCTGCAGGACAGGGATTTGGCTATGGCTACACCTTC; CDR3aa: CSAAGQGFGYGYTF
v_gene: TRBV6-2/TRBV6-3; d_gene: TRBD1; abundance: many; j_gene: TRBJ2-3; CDR3nt: TGTGCCAGCAGGCTGGAGCCGGGACAGATGATCACAGATACGCAGTATTTT; CDR3aa: CASRLEPGQMITDTQYF
v_gene: TRBV12-3/TRBV12-4; d_gene: .; abundance: many; j_gene: TRBJ2-7; CDR3nt: TGTGCCAGCAGGTCCGGGACACATTACGAGCAGTACTTC; CDR3aa: CASRSGTHYEQYF
v_gene: TRBV3-1; d_gene: .; abundance: few; j_gene: TRBJ2-7; CDR3nt: TGTGCCAGCAGCCCTGGAGGTAGGGTAGGCGAGCAGTACTTC; CDR3aa: CASSPGGRVGEQYF
v_gene: TRBV27; d_gene: .; abundance: many; j_gene: TRBJ1-6; CDR3nt: TGTGCCAGCAGTTTTGTGGGGGGGGTGCGCTCACCCCTCCACTTT; CDR3aa: CASSFVGGVRSPLHF
v_gene: TRBV28; d_gene: TRBD1; abundance: .; j_gene: TRBJ2-7; CDR3nt: TGTGCCAGCAGTACCGACAGGGCTCCCGCCTACGAGCAGTACTTC; CDR3aa: CASSTDRAPAYEQYF
v_gene: TRBV25-1; d_gene: .; abundance: few; j_gene: TRBJ2-2; CDR3nt: TGTGCCAGCAGTGAATATAGCCCGTACGGGGAGCTGTTTTTT; CDR3aa: CASSEYSPYGELFF
v_gene: TRBV7-9; d_gene: TRBD1; abundance: .; j_gene: TRBJ2-2; CDR3nt: TGTGCCAGCAGCTCCCCGGACAGGGGGCGGACCGGGGAGCTGTTTTTT; CDR3aa: CASSSPDRGRTGELFF
v_gene: TRBV6-1; d_gene: .; abundance: .; j_gene: TRBJ2-7; CDR3nt: TGTGCCAGCAGTGAAGTTGGGGGGCGAATCTCCTACGAGCAGTACTTC; CDR3aa: CASSEVGGRISYEQYF
v_gene: TRBV4-2; d_gene: .; abundance: many; j_gene: TRBJ2-7; CDR3nt: TGTGCCAGCAGCCAAAGCTCCGTGAGACCCAGGGACTTCTCCTACGAGCAGTACTTC; CDR3aa: CASSQSSVRPRDFSYEQYF
v_gene: TRBV5-1; d_gene: .; abundance: few; j_gene: TRBJ2-4; CDR3nt: TGCGCCAGCAGTCTTGGGCTTGTAGGAGGGGCCAAAAACATTCAGTACTTC; CDR3aa: CASSLGLVGGAKNIQYF
v_gene: TRBV5-1; d_gene: TRBD2; abundance: many; j_gene: TRBJ2-7; CDR3nt: TGCGCCAGCAGCCCTCGAACAGCGGGAGGACAATACGAGCAGTACTTC; CDR3aa: CASSPRTAGGQYEQYF
v_gene: TRBV20-1; d_gene: .; abundance: .; j_gene: TRBJ2-2; CDR3nt: TGCAGTGCTAGAGATCGGGCAGCCGACCCCTCACCTATTAACACCGGGGAGCTGTTTTTT; CDR3aa: CSARDRAADPSPINTGELFF
v_gene: TRBV7-9; d_gene: TRBD1; abundance: many; j_gene: TRBJ2-7; CDR3nt: TGTGCCAGCAGCTGGAACAGGGGTTCGGGCGAGCAGTACTTC; CDR3aa: CASSWNRGSGEQYF
v_gene: TRBV6-1; d_gene: TRBD1; abundance: many; j_gene: TRBJ2-2; CDR3nt: TGTGCCAGCAGAGGTACAGGGGGCGCATCCGGGGAGCTGTTTTTT; CDR3aa: CASRGTGGASGELFF
v_gene: TRBV28; d_gene: TRBD1; abundance: many; j_gene: TRBJ2-4; CDR3nt: TGTGCCAGCACCTCGGGACAGGTAGAGCAGTACTTC; CDR3aa: CASTSGQVEQYF
v_gene: TRBV7-2; d_gene: .; abundance: .; j_gene: TRBJ1-1; CDR3nt: TGTGCCAGCAGCTGGATACGTCTCCTAAGAAAGGACACTGAAGCTTTCTTT; CDR3aa: CASSWIRLLRKDTEAFF
v_gene: TRBV10-3; d_gene: TRBD1; abundance: many; j_gene: TRBJ2-2; CDR3nt: TGTGCCATCAGTGAAGAATACCGGGACAGGGGGCCCGGGGAGCTGTTTTTT; CDR3aa: CAISEEYRDRGPGELFF
v_gene: TRBV20-1; d_gene: TRBD2; abundance: many; j_gene: TRBJ2-7; CDR3nt: TGCAGTCTCTACGGACTAGCGGACTACGAGCAGTACTTC; CDR3aa: CSLYGLADYEQYF
v_gene: TRBV9; d_gene: TRBD2; abundance: .; j_gene: TRBJ2-1; CDR3nt: TGTGCCAGCAGCCCCCGGACTAGCGGGCCCCGAAGAGATGAGCAGTTCTTC; CDR3aa: CASSPRTSGPRRDEQFF
v_gene: TRBV9; d_gene: .; abundance: many; j_gene: TRBJ2-4; CDR3nt: TGTGCCAGCAGCGTAGCGGATGTTGACATTCAGTACTTC; CDR3aa: CASSVADVDIQYF
v_gene: TRBV14; d_gene: .; abundance: many; j_gene: TRBJ2-6; CDR3nt: TGTGCCAGCAGCCCTGGGGCCAACGTCCTGACTTTC; CDR3aa: CASSPGANVLTF
v_gene: TRBV27; d_gene: .; abundance: .; j_gene: TRBJ2-6; CDR3nt: TGTGCCAGCAGTTTATCTCACAGGGCTTACCTCTCTGGGGCCAACGTCCTGACTTTC; CDR3aa: CASSLSHRAYLSGANVLTF
v_gene: TRBV7-9; d_gene: TRBD2; abundance: few; j_gene: TRBJ2-1; CDR3nt: TGTGCCAGCAGCTTTGGACTAGCGGTTAACTATGAGCAGTTCTTC; CDR3aa: CASSFGLAVNYEQFF
v_gene: TRBV4-3; d_gene: TRBD2; abundance: many; j_gene: TRBJ2-3; CDR3nt: TGCGCCAGCAGCCAAGAGCTAGCGGGGGGGCCGTTAGATACGCAGTATTTT; CDR3aa: CASSQELAGGPLDTQYF
v_gene: TRBV6-1; d_gene: .; abundance: few; j_gene: TRBJ1-5; CDR3nt: TGTGCCAGCAGTGAAATTCCGGGCGAGGGCAATCAGCCCCAGCATTTT; CDR3aa: CASSEIPGEGNQPQHF
v_gene: TRBV9; d_gene: .; abundance: .; j_gene: TRBJ1-1; CDR3nt: TGTGCCAGCAGCGTACCAGACGGAGGGGGAAGAGCTTTCTTT; CDR3aa: CASSVPDGGGRAFF
v_gene: TRBV9; d_gene: .; abundance: many; j_gene: TRBJ2-5; CDR3nt: TGTGCCAGCAGCCTTTGGGGGGCGGAGACCCAGTACTTC; CDR3aa: CASSLWGAETQYF
v_gene: TRBV12-3/TRBV12-4; d_gene: .; abundance: many; j_gene: TRBJ1-4; CDR3nt: TGTGCCAGCAGTGACGGGCGAGAAAAACTGTTTTTT; CDR3aa: CASSDGREKLFF
v_gene: TRBV12-3/TRBV12-4; d_gene: TRBD1; abundance: many; j_gene: TRBJ2-7; CDR3nt: TGTGCCAGCAGTTTAGGACAGGGCGGTATCTACGAGCAGTACTTC; CDR3aa: CASSLGQGGIYEQYF
v_gene: TRBV27; d_gene: TRBD2; abundance: many; j_gene: TRBJ2-1; CDR3nt: TGTGCCAGCAGTTCGGGACTAGTTGGGCACAATGAGCAGTTCTTC; CDR3aa: CASSSGLVGHNEQFF
v_gene: TRBV24-1; d_gene: TRBD1; abundance: .; j_gene: TRBJ1-2; CDR3nt: TGTGCCACCAGTGAGGCAGGGGGATCGGATGGCTACACCTTC; CDR3aa: CATSEAGGSDGYTF
v_gene: TRBV4-2; d_gene: TRBD1; abundance: many; j_gene: TRBJ2-1; CDR3nt: TGTGCCAGCAGCCCGCTGACAGGGGTGGTCGATGAGCAGTTCTTC; CDR3aa: CASSPLTGVVDEQFF
v_gene: TRBV9; d_gene: .; abundance: many; j_gene: TRBJ2-2; CDR3nt: TGTGCCAGCAGCGAAGGAGGTGGGGAGCTGTTTTTT; CDR3aa: CASSEGGGELFF
v_gene: TRBV7-9; d_gene: .; abundance: .; j_gene: TRBJ1-5; CDR3nt: TGTGCCAGCAGCTCCCTGGGGAGCAATCAGCCCCAGCATTTT; CDR3aa: CASSSLGSNQPQHF
v_gene: TRBV13; d_gene: .; abundance: many; j_gene: TRBJ1-4; CDR3nt: TGTGCCAGCAGCTTAGAAGCAAATGAAAAACTGTTTTTT; CDR3aa: CASSLEANEKLFF
v_gene: TRBV7-2; d_gene: TRBD2; abundance: many; j_gene: TRBJ2-5; CDR3nt: TGTGCCAGCAGCTTAGGACTAGCGGGGGCGTACCAAGAGACCCAGTACTTC; CDR3aa: CASSLGLAGAYQETQYF
v_gene: TRBV24-1; d_gene: .; abundance: many; j_gene: TRBJ2-5; CDR3nt: TGTGCCACCGGAGGCAGAGAGACCCAGTACTTC; CDR3aa: CATGGRETQYF
v_gene: TRBV29-1; d_gene: TRBD2; abundance: many; j_gene: TRBJ2-1; CDR3nt: TGCAGCGTTGTGAGACTAGCGGCTTACAATGAGCAGTTCTTC; CDR3aa: CSVVRLAAYNEQFF
v_gene: TRBV4-3; d_gene: .; abundance: many; j_gene: TRBJ2-6; CDR3nt: TGCGCCAGCAGCCAATTTGTGGGCACTGGGGCCAACGTCCTGACTTTC; CDR3aa: CASSQFVGTGANVLTF
v_gene: TRBV7-3; d_gene: .; abundance: many; j_gene: TRBJ1-2; CDR3nt: TGTGCCAGCAGCCCCTCAGGCGGGTTGAACTATGGCTACACCTTC; CDR3aa: CASSPSGGLNYGYTF
v_gene: TRBV29-1; d_gene: .; abundance: many; j_gene: TRBJ2-1; CDR3nt: TGCAGCGTTGAAGGTCTAGCGAATGAGCAGTTCTTC; CDR3aa: CSVEGLANEQFF
v_gene: TRBV5-1; d_gene: TRBD2; abundance: .; j_gene: TRBJ2-3; CDR3nt: TGCGCCAGCAGCTTGGAGCGACTAGCGAGGACAGATACGCAGTATTTT; CDR3aa: CASSLERLARTDTQYF